This TCR beta chain was recorded in a study of T-cell reconstitution after alpha-beta-depleted transplantation in children. Unique molecular identifiers were incorporated into the prepared TCRbeta library. TCRdb itself ran the PCR reads through MiXCR, one entry per CDR3 protein. Of approximately 520,000 distinct CDR3 sequences in the sample, 32% were seen once. The CDR3 extends over 15 amino acids. The germline V and J ends were trimmed by 0 bases and 2 bases, with 5 bases remaining between them. Germline V gene data show CDR1 as SGHTA and CDR2 as FQGTGA. This clonotype was counted only a few times. The source was PBMCs from the stem cell graft donor, collected from the stem cell graft. This receptor was taken from a human donor who donated a stem cell graft to a child with aplastic anemia. This chain joins TRBV7-3 and TRBJ2-6; weak D call: TRBD1 (5 bases). The CDR3 loop reads CASSLTGAGANVLTF. DNA for the CDR3: TGTGCCAGCAGCTTAACAGGGGCTGGGGCCAACGTCCTGACTTTC.